The rows below give T cell receptor beta chains drawn from one sample of a study of T cell repertoires in cytomegalovirus infection. TCRdb itself ran the reads through MiXCR, one entry per CDR3 protein. The sample includes hundreds of thousands of distinct CDR3 sequences, 9.6% of them seen just once. The sample was PBMCs. The receptors here all came from a human donor in good health (CMV status not recorded). Some clones in this sample may be carry-over from other donors' samples. The CDR3 runs from the conserved cysteine through the conserved F or W. D genes are given only for firm matches. Expanded clones get a size class; other rows say once, few or many, or leave the size out.

>TRBV28|many|TRBD2|TRBJ2-3
TGTGCCAGCAGGGCCCTAGCGGGGGGCACAGATACGCAGTATTTT
CASRALAGGTDTQYF
>TRBV20-1|NA|TRBD1|TRBJ1-2
TGCAGTGCTCGACAGGGAAGTGGCTACACCTTC
CSARQGSGYTF
>TRBV11-3|many|TRBD2|TRBJ2-2
TGTGCCAGCAGCGCCTACCCGGGGGGGCACTTGACCGGGGAGCTGTTTTTT
CASSAYPGGHLTGELFF
>TRBV14|many|TRBD1|TRBJ1-1
TGTGCCAGCAGCCAGTGGACAGGAGGCAGCCTGAACACTGAAGCTTTCTTT
CASSQWTGGSLNTEAFF
>TRBV3-1|many|TRBD1|TRBJ1-2
TGTGCCAGCAGCCTCCGGGACAGGGTTTTGGGCTACACCTTC
CASSLRDRVLGYTF
>TRBV2|NA|TRBD1|TRBJ2-2
TGTGCCAGCAGGGGGACAGTGAACACCGGGGAGCTGTTTTTT
CASRGTVNTGELFF
>TRBV20-1|NA|NA|TRBJ2-3
TGCAGTGCTAGAGATCTCACGGGGACGAACGGGGATACGCAGTATTTT
CSARDLTGTNGDTQYF
>TRBV7-2|many|TRBD1|TRBJ2-5
TGTGCCAGCAGCCTAACCCTCTCGACAGGGGTAGAGACCCAGTACTTC
CASSLTLSTGVETQYF
>TRBV29-1|NA|TRBD2|TRBJ2-1
TGCAGCGTTGAAGGACTAGCGGGGGCCTACAATGAGCAGTTCTTC
CSVEGLAGAYNEQFF
>TRBV20-1|NA|TRBD1|TRBJ1-1
TGCAGTGCTAGAGACAGGGGGCGAGGGACTGAAGCTTTCTTT
CSARDRGRGTEAFF
>TRBV7-2|few|NA|TRBJ1-2
TGTGCCAGCAGCCCCCCCAGGGCGGCCTATGGCTACACCTTC
CASSPPRAAYGYTF
>TRBV10-3|many|NA|TRBJ2-5
TGTGCCATCACCGGGGGGCGGGGAGAGACCCAGTACTTC
CAITGGRGETQYF
>TRBV24-1|many|NA|TRBJ2-1
TGTGCCACCAGTGTCGGTTCGGATCATGAGCAGTTCTTC
CATSVGSDHEQFF
>TRBV2|many|NA|TRBJ2-7
TGTGCCAGCAGTAGGGGCGCGGGGGAGCAGTACTTC
CASSRGAGEQYF
>TRBV5-1|many|NA|TRBJ1-4
TGCGCCAGCAGCTACGACAATCCGACTAATGAAAAACTGTTTTTT
CASSYDNPTNEKLFF
>TRBV28|few|NA|TRBJ1-1
TGTGCCAGCAGTTTAGGAGGGAGGGGCCCCAACACTGAAGCTTTCTTT
CASSLGGRGPNTEAFF
>TRBV29-1|NA|NA|TRBJ2-2
TGCAGCGTTGAAGATTTACAGCTCACCGGGGAGCTGTTTTTT
CSVEDLQLTGELFF
>TRBV29-1|many|NA|TRBJ2-5
TGCAGCGTTGAAGATGCGGGGGCGGGAGAGACCCAGTACTTC
CSVEDAGAGETQYF
>TRBV29-1|NA|TRBD2|TRBJ2-3
TGCAGCGTTTTTCGGGGACTAGCGGGGCCCACAGATACGCAGTATTTT
CSVFRGLAGPTDTQYF
>TRBV20-1|NA|TRBD1|TRBJ2-3
TGCAGTGCAGACAGGGCTCGCACAGATACGCAGTATTTT
CSADRARTDTQYF
>TRBV10-3|many|TRBD2|TRBJ2-3
TGTGCCATCAGCGGGACTAGCGGGGGAGTCACAGATACGCAGTATTTT
CAISGTSGGVTDTQYF
>TRBV18|many|NA|TRBJ1-6
TGTGCCAGCTCACCTTGGAGGAGCTCCTATAATTCACCCCTCCACTTT
CASSPWRSSYNSPLHF
>TRBV20-1|many|NA|TRBJ2-7
TGCAGTGCCCGGCAACAGGGCTCCTACGAGCAGTACTTC
CSARQQGSYEQYF
>TRBV6-2/TRBV6-3|many|NA|TRBJ2-5
TGTGCCAGCAGTTACAACTTAAGAGGGAGCCAAGAGACCCAGTACTTC
CASSYNLRGSQETQYF
>TRBV27|few|NA|TRBJ2-2
TGTGCCAGCAGTTTATGGGCAGGGGCTTCCCCGACGACCGGGGAGCTGTTTTTT
CASSLWAGASPTTGELFF
>TRBV15|NA|NA|TRBJ2-3
TGTGCCACCAGCAGAGTCAGGGGGGCAAGTGATACGCAGTATTTT
CATSRVRGASDTQYF
>TRBV28|many|NA|TRBJ1-5
TGTGCCAGCAGTTTGTCCCTCGGGGAAAATCAGCCCCAGCATTTT
CASSLSLGENQPQHF
>TRBV7-2|many|NA|TRBJ2-5
TGTGCCAGCAGCTTACAAGCAGGAGAGGGGACCCAGTACTTC
CASSLQAGEGTQYF
>TRBV7-2|many|TRBD2|TRBJ2-4
TGTGCCAGCAGCTTAGCGAGCCAGGCGGGGGGGAACATTCAGTACTTC
CASSLASQAGGNIQYF
>TRBV14|few|NA|TRBJ2-1
TGTGCCAGCAGCCAAGATAAGGTCTTCAGCTCCTACAATGAGCAGTTCTTC
CASSQDKVFSSYNEQFF
>TRBV7-2|many|TRBD1|TRBJ1-5
TGTGCCAGCAGCAGAAGGACAGGGGAGAATCAGCCCCAGCATTTT
CASSRRTGENQPQHF
>TRBV14|many|NA|TRBJ1-5
TGTGCCAGCAGCCAAGGCCTGGGGAATCCCCAGCATTTT
CASSQGLGNPQHF
>TRBV12-3/TRBV12-4|many|NA|TRBJ2-1
TGTGCCAGCAGTCCCTGGACAGTGAGCTCCTACAATGAGCAGTTCTTC
CASSPWTVSSYNEQFF
>TRBV23-1|many|NA|TRBJ1-5
TGCGCCAGCAGTCAACCCCCGGGTATGGGTCAGCCCCAGCATTTT
CASSQPPGMGQPQHF
>TRBV7-8|many|NA|TRBJ1-1
TGTGCCAGCAGCTTAGCGTACACTCCGGGGAACACTGAAGCTTTCTTT
CASSLAYTPGNTEAFF
>TRBV29-1|many|NA|TRBJ2-7
TGCAGCGTTGAACAGGAGGAGGGCGAGCAGTACTTC
CSVEQEEGEQYF
>TRBV7-9|NA|TRBD1|TRBJ1-5
TGTGCCAGCAGCTTGACAGGGGGCGTTCAGCCCCAGCATTTT
CASSLTGGVQPQHF
>TRBV29-1|few|NA|TRBJ2-3
TGCAGCGTTGATTACAGGGGAGGGGGAGATACGCAGTATTTT
CSVDYRGGGDTQYF
>TRBV29-1|NA|NA|TRBJ1-1
TGCAGCGGCTCGTTATCGTCCACTGAAGCTTTCTTT
CSGSLSSTEAFF
>TRBV28|many|NA|TRBJ2-7
TGTGCCAGCAGGCCAGAAGACAGACACTACGAGCAGTACTTC
CASRPEDRHYEQYF
>TRBV10-3|many|NA|TRBJ2-5
TGTGCCATCAGTGAGCAAGGGACGGAGACCCAGTACTTC
CAISEQGTETQYF
>TRBV29-1|few|NA|TRBJ1-2
TGCAGCGCCCCGGACACTAACTATGGCTACACCTTC
CSAPDTNYGYTF
>TRBV18|NA|NA|TRBJ1-1
TGTGCCAGCTCACCTTCTGGTAAGATGAACACTGAAGCTTTCTTT
CASSPSGKMNTEAFF
>TRBV7-2|many|TRBD2|TRBJ2-5
TGTGCCAGCAGCTTAACTTCGTTAGCGGGGGTCCAAGAGACCCAGTACTTC
CASSLTSLAGVQETQYF
>TRBV14|few|NA|TRBJ1-4
TGTGCCAGCAGCCGCGCGTGGGGGGTAGGCGAAAAACTGTTTTTT
CASSRAWGVGEKLFF
>TRBV28|many|TRBD1|TRBJ1-3
TGTGCCGCACGCCGGGACAGCTCTGGAAACACCATATATTTT
CAARRDSSGNTIYF
>TRBV2|NA|NA|TRBJ2-2
TGTGCCAGCAGTGAAGCTTCAGGAGGGCTTGGCGGGGAGCTGTTTTTT
CASSEASGGLGGELFF
>TRBV5-5|NA|TRBD1|TRBJ1-2
TGTGCCAGCAGCAGGGATACCGGGACAGTAGCTTTCTATGGCTACACCTTC
CASSRDTGTVAFYGYTF
>TRBV28|many|NA|TRBJ2-7
TGTGCCAGCAGTTTGACAGACTACGAGCAGTACTTC
CASSLTDYEQYF
>TRBV6-5|NA|TRBD1|TRBJ1-1
TGTGCCAGCAGTTACGGGACAGAGAGGATGAACACTGAAGCTTTCTTT
CASSYGTERMNTEAFF
>TRBV20-1|NA|NA|TRBJ2-4
TGCAGTGCCCTAATGACAGGGGAGGGCATTCAGTACTTC
CSALMTGEGIQYF
>TRBV29-1|few|TRBD1|TRBJ1-1
TGCAGCGGAACCGGGACAGGGCACACTGAAGCTTTCTTT
CSGTGTGHTEAFF
>TRBV20-1|NA|NA|TRBJ1-2
TGCAGTGCTATCGAGGGCTGGGGTGGCTACACCTTC
CSAIEGWGGYTF